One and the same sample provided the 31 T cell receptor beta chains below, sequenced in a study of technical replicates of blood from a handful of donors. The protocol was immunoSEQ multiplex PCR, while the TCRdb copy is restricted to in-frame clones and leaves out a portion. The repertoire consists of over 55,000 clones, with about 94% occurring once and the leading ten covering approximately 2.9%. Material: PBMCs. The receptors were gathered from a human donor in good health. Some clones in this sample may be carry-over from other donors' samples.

The CDR3: CASSSTGAKNSPLHF. CDR3 bases: TGTGCCAGCAGCTCGACAGGGGCTAAGAATTCACCCCTCCACTTT. This rearrangement joins TRBV7-3 to TRBJ1-6; 8 bases map to TRBD1. Germline V CDR1 and CDR2: SGHTA, FQGTGA. Trimming cost V 4 bases and J 7 bases; bases outside gene matches: 6. The CDR3 totals 15 residues.

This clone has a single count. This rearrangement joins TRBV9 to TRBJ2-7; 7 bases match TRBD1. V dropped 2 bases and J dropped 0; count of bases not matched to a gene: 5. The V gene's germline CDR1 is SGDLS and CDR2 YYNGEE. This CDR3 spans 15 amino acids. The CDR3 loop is CASSVDRDSSYEQYF. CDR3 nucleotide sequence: TGTGCCAGCAGCGTTGACCGGGACAGCTCCTACGAGCAGTACTTC. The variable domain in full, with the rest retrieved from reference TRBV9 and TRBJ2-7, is DSGVTQTPKHLITATGQRVTLRCSPRSGDLSVYWYQQSLDQGLQFLIQYYNGEERAKGNILERFSAQQFPDLHSELNLSSLELGDSALYFCASSVDRDSSYEQYFGPGTRLTVT.

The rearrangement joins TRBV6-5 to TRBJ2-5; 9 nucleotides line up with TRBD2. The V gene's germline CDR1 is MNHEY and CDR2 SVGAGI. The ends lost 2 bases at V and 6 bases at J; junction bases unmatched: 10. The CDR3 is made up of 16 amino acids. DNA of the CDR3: TGTGCCAGCAGTTACGGCGGTAGCGGGAGTAGGAAGACCCAGTACTTC. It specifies CASSYGGSGSRKTQYF.

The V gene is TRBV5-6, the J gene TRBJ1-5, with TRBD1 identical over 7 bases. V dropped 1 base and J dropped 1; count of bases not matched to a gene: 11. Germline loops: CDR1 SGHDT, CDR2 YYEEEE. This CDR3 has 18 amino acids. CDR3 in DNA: TGTGCCAGCAGCTTGCGGGGTACAGGGGTAGGGAGCAATCAGCCCCAGCATTTT. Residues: CASSLRGTGVGSNQPQHF.

The CDR3 nucleotides are TGCGCCAGCAGCTTGCAAGGCGGGGGGGCAGATGAGCAGTTCTTC. Translation gives CASSLQGGGADEQFF. V gene TRBV5-1 combines with J gene TRBJ2-1; 9 bases fit TRBD2. The CDR3 runs to 15 residues. Trimming cost V 1 base and J 8 bases; bases outside gene matches: 7. Germline V gene data show CDR1 as SGHRS and CDR2 as YFSETQ.

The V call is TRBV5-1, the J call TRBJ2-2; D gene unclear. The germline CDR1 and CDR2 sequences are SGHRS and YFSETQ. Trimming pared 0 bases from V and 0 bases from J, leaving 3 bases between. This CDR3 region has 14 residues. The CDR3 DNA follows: TGCGCCAGCAGCTTGGGAGCGAACACCGGGGAGCTGTTTTTT. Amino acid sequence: CASSLGANTGELFF.

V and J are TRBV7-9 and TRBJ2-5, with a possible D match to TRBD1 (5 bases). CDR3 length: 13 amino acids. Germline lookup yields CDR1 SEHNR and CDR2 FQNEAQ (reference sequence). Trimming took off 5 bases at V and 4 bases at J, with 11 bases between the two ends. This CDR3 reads CASSPRGPETQYF. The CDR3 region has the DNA TGTGCCAGCAGCCCTAGGGGTCCAGAGACCCAGTACTTC.

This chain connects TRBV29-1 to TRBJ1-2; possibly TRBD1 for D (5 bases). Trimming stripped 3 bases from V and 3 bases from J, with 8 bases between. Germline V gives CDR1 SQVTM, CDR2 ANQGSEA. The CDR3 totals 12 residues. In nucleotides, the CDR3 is TGCAGCGTTGACCAGGGTTACTATGGCTACACCTTC. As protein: CSVDQGYYGYTF.

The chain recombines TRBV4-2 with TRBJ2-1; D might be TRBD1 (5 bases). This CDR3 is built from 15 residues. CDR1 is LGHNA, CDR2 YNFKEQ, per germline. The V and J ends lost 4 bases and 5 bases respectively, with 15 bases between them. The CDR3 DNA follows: TGTGCCAGCAGCCCAACTCTTGACAGAAACAATGAGCAGTTCTTC. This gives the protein CASSPTLDRNNEQFF.

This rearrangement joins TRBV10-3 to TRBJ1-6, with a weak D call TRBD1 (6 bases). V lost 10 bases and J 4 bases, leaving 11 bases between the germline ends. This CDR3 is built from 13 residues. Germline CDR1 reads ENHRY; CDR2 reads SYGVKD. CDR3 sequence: CATLQGYNSPLHF. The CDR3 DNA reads TGTGCCACCCTACAGGGATATAATTCACCCCTCCACTTT.

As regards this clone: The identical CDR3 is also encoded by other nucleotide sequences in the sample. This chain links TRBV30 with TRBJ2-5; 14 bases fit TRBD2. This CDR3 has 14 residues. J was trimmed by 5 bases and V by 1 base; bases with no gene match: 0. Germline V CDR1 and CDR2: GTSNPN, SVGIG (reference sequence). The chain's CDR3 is CAWSGLAGGETQYF. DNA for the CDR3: TGTGCCTGGAGTGGACTAGCGGGAGGGGAGACCCAGTACTTC.

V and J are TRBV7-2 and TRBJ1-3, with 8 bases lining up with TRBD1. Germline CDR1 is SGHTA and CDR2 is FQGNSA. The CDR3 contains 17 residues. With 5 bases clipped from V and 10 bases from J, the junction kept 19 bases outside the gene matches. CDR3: CASSPDRPGQANPTIYF. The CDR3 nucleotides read TGTGCCAGCAGCCCCGATCGACCGGGACAGGCGAACCCGACCATATATTTT.

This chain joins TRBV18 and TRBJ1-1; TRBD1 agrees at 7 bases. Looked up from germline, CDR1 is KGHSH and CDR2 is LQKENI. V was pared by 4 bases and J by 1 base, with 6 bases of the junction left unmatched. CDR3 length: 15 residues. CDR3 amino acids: CASSLQEGANTEAFF. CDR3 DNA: TGTGCCAGCTCACTCCAAGAGGGGGCGAACACTGAAGCTTTCTTT.

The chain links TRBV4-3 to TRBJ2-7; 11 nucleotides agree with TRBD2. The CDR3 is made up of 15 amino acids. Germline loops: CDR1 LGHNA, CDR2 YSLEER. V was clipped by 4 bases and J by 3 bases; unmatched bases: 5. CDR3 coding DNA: TGCGCCAGCAGCCCAACTAGCGGGAGAATCTACGAGCAGTACTTC. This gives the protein CASSPTSGRIYEQYF.

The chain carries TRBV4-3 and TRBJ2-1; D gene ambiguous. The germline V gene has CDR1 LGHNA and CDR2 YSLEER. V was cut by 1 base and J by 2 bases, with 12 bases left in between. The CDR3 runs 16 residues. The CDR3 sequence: CASSQVSQVPYNEQFF. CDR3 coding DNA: TGCGCCAGCAGCCAAGTGAGTCAAGTTCCCTACAATGAGCAGTTCTTC.

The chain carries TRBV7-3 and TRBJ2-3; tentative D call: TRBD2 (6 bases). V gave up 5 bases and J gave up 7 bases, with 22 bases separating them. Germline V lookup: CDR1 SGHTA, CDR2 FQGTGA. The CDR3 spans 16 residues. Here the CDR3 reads CASSPESGTGRHTQYF. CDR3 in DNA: TGTGCCAGCAGCCCCGAGTCCGGGACTGGGAGACATACGCAGTATTTT.

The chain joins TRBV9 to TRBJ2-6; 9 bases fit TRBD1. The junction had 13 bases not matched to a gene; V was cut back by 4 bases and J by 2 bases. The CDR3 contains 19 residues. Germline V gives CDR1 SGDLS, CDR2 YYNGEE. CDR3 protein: CASSPILGQGTPGANVLTF. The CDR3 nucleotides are TGTGCCAGCAGCCCCATCTTAGGACAGGGGACTCCTGGGGCCAACGTCCTGACTTTC.

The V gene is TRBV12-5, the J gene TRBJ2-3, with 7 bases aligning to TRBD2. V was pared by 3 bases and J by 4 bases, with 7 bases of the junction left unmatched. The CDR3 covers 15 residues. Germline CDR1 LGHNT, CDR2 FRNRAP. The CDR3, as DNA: TGTGCTAGTGGTTTAGGGAGGGGAGGCGCAGATACGCAGTATTTT. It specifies CASGLGRGGADTQYF.

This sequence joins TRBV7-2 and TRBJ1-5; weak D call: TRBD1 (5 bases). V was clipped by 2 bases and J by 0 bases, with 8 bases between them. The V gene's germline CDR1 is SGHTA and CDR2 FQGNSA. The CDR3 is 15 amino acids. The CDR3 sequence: CASSLRRDSNQPQHF. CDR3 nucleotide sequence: TGTGCCAGCAGCTTACGCAGGGATAGCAATCAGCCCCAGCATTTT.

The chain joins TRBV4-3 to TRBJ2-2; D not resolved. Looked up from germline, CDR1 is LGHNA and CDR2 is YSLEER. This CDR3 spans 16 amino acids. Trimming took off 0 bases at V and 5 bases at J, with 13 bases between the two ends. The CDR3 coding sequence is TGCGCCAGCAGCCAAGATCTTCCCCTCGGGACCGGGGAGCTGTTTTTT. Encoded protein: CASSQDLPLGTGELFF.

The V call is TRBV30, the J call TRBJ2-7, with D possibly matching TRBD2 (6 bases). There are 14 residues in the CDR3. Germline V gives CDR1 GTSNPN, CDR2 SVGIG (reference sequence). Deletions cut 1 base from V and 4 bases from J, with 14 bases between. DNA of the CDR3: TGTGCCTGGAGTGGATGGAGGGGAACTTACGAGCAGTACTTC. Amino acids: CAWSGWRGTYEQYF.

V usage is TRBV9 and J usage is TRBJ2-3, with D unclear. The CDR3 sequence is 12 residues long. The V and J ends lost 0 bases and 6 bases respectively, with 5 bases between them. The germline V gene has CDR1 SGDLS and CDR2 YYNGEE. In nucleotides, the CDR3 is TGTGCCAGCAGCGTAGTTGAGGATACGCAGTATTTT. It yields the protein CASSVVEDTQYF.

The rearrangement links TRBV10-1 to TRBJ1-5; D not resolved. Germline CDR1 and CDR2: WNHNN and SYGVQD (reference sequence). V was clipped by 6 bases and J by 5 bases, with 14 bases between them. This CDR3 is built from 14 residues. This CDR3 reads CASSDRTRDQPQHF. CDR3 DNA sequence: TGCGCCAGCAGCGATAGAACGAGGGATCAGCCCCAGCATTTT.

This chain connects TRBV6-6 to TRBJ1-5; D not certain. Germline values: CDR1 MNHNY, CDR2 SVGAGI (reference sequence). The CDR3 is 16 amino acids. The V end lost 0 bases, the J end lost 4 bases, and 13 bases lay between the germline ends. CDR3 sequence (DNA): TGTGCCAGCAGTTACTCGAACCCTACTTTGAATCAGCCCCAGCATTTT. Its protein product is CASSYSNPTLNQPQHF.

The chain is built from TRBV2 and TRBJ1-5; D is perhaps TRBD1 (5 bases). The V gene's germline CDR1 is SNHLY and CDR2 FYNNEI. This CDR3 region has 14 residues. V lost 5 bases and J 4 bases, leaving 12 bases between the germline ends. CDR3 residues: CASSFTGTNQPQHF. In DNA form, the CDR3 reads TGTGCCAGCAGTTTTACAGGAACTAATCAGCCCCAGCATTTT.

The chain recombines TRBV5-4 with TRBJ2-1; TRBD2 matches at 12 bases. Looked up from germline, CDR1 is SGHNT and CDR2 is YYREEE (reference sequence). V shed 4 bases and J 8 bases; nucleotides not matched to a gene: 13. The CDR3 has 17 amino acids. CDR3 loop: CASSPSSGRAIYDEQFF. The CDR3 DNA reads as TGTGCCAGCAGCCCTTCTAGCGGGAGGGCCATTTACGATGAGCAGTTCTTC.

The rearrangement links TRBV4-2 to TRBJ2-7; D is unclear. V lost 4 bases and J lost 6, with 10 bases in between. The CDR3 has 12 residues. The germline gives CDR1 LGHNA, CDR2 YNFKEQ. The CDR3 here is CASSPSGLEQYF. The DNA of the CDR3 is TGTGCCAGCAGCCCCTCTGGGCTCGAGCAGTACTTC.

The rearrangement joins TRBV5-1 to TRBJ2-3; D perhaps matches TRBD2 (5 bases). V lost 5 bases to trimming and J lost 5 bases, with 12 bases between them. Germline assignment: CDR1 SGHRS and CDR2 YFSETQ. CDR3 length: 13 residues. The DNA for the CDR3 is TGCGCCAGCAGTTACGAACTAGAAGATACGCAGTATTTT. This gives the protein CASSYELEDTQYF.

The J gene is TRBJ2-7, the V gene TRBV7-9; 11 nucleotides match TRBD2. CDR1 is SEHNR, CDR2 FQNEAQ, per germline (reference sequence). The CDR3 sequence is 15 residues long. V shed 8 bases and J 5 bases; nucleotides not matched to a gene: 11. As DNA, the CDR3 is TGTGCCAGCCACGGGGGGCTAGCGGGAGGTAACGAGCAGTACTTC. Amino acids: CASHGGLAGGNEQYF.

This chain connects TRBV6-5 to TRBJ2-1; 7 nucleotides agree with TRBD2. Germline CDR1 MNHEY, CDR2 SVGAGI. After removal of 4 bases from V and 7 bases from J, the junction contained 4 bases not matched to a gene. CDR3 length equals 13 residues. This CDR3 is CASSLTSRNEQFF. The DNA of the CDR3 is TGTGCCAGCAGTTTGACTAGCAGAAATGAGCAGTTCTTC.

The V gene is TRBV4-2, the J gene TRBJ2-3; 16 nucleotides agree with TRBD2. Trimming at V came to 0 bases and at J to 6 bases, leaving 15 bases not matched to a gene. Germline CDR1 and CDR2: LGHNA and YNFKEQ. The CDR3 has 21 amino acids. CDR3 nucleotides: TGTGCCAGCAGCCAAGAACGGGTCCGGGGACTAGCGGGGGGGCGAGGGGATACGCAGTATTTT. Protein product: CASSQERVRGLAGGRGDTQYF.